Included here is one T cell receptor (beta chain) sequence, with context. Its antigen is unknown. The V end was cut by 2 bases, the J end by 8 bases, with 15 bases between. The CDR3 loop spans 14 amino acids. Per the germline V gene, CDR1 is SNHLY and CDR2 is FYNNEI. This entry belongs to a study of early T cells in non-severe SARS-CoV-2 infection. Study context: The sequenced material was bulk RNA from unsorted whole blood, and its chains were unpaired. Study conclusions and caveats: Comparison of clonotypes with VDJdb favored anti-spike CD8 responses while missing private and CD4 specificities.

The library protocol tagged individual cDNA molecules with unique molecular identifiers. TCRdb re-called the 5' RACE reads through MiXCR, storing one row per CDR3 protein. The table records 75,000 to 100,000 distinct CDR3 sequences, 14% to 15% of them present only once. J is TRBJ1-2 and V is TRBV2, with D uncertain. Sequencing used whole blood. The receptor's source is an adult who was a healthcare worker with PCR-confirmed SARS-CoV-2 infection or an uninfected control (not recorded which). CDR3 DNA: TGTGCCAGCAGTGAAACGGGGAGGGATCGCGGCTACACCTTC. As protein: CASSETGRDRGYTF.